This TCR beta chain came from a study of blood T cell repertoires in COVID-19 (dated by TCRdb to 2020 to 2022). Regarding the complete study: The collaborator samples originated in the United States, Italy and Spain and spanned the acute and convalescent phases of COVID-19. The material from the prospective study consisted of cDNA or gDNA derived from T cells, B-cell-depleted T cells, or PBMCs. The dataset comprised deeply sampled blood TCRbeta repertoires from subjects exposed to, actively infected with, or recovered from COVID-19. The repertoires were released in a freely available public database meant as a resource for research on the immune response to SARS-CoV-2. The samples were drawn from two sources: the first 160 participants of the ongoing ImmuneRACE study, and 950 to 1,500 subjects contributed by 6 global collaborators. Nearly every sample came with metadata listing a de-identified subject ID, COVID-19 status, age in years and sex. Where HLA class I and class II types were available, the types were taken from metadata supplied by the sample provider, not from assay-based typing. Overall study results and their limits: Clinical and demographic metadata were provided uncurated, with the amount varying by source and participant.

Each collaborating institution followed its own protocols to collect whole blood in K2EDTA tubes. Collaborator samples were shipped for TCRbeta analysis as frozen whole blood, isolated PBMCs, or DNA extracted from either sample type. In regard to this clone: The antigen it recognizes is unknown. The sample holds no much larger clone one base away, and base qualities are not on file.

The immunoSEQ Assay, a bias-controlled multiplex PCR, was used to amplify TCRbeta CDR3 regions from genomic DNA. Concerning the study's data processing: The number of nucleated cells in each sample was estimated from the amplification of reference gene primers within the assay. Sequence reads were collapsed and filtered to measure the absolute abundance of every unique TCRbeta CDR3 rearrangement. Productive Simpson clonality was computed per sample as the square root of Simpson's diversity index over productive rearrangements. TCRdb carries this immuneACCESS record with in-frame sequences only. Its versions omit some clonotypes, under half of them owing to an unresolved V gene in the studies checked, with the rest unexplained. V and J calls and clone size come straight from that table; D and trimming were deduced from the DNA. The sample data list about 210,000 clones, and more than 75% of these were observed just once. The ten largest make up approximately 12% of the sample.

This receptor was taken from a woman between 40 and 55 years old with acute or convalescent COVID-19. What was sequenced was peripheral blood.

The DNA sequence is TGTGCCAGCAGCGAATATGACAGGGTCTCTGGAAACACCATATATTTT. Translated, this gives CASSEYDRVSGNTIYF. The V and J genes are TRBV7-8 and TRBJ1-3, with TRBD1 matching 7 junction bases. Measured from the cysteine to the phenylalanine, the CDR3 is 16 residues long. The retained sequence is limited to the CDR3, 48 bases, with the frame set at the first base. CDR1 and CDR2, per the germline V gene, are SGHVS and FQNEAQ. Germline trimming amounts to 5 bases on V and 0 bases on J, with 7 as the count of junction bases outside the gene matches.